The sequence of this T cell receptor beta chain was determined in a study of T-cell memory formation after mild COVID-19. General study results and limits: Researchers could not confirm that second-wave clones peaking on day 37 targeted SARS-CoV-2.

Remarks on this clonotype: What it recognizes is unknown.

The V gene lost 4 bases and the J gene lost 0 bases, with 22 bases spanning the gap. CDR1 is SGHTA and CDR2 is FQGTGA in the germline V gene. This CDR3 region has 18 residues. TCRdb re-analysed the 5' RACE reads in MiXCR, keeping a single row per CDR3 protein. The sample includes under 250,000 distinct CDR3 sequences, roughly 15% of them seen just once. Input material: PBMCs or a T cell subset sorted from them (not recorded which). The rearrangement links TRBV7-3 to TRBJ2-7; D is ambiguous. This clonotype originated in an adult woman who had mild COVID-19 (a few samples of this study predate the infection). Cell type and time point are not known. The CDR3 spells CASSYPINRPKSSYEQYF. CDR3 nucleotides: TGTGCCAGCAGCTACCCCATTAACCGACCGAAGAGCTCCTACGAGCAGTACTTC.